This T cell receptor beta chain was documented in a study of blood T cells in healthy people across ages (dated by TCRdb to 2013 to 2016). At the level of the whole study: In model experiments, roughly one uniquely barcoded TCR beta cDNA molecule per two T cells was captured by template switching. To track age-related changes in TCR beta repertoire diversity, the study relied on deep sequencing normalized with unique cDNA molecular identifiers. The donors were divided into four age groups: young (average around 16 years), middle-aged (roughly 42), aged (roughly 60) and long-lived (around 87). To avoid experimental bias, donors of different ages were randomly spread across the sequencing lanes. The study analyzed two additional independent replicas of 1 million unique cDNA reads from the same blood draw for two donors, one aged 18 to 30 and one aged 80 or older.

Deletion took 2 bases off V and 1 base off J, with a span of 10 bases between the germline ends. Including the terminal cysteine and phenylalanine, the CDR3 comprises 15 residues. Only CDR3 DNA remains: 45 bases, in frame from the first base. For CDR1 and CDR2, the germline V gene lists SGHTA and FQGNSA. The library was obtained by 5' RACE. These reads were obtained on an Illumina HiSeq 2500. The second PCR ran for roughly 7 to 11 cycles and used a J-beta primer mix along with a sample-barcoded 5' primer. A template-switch 5' adaptor carrying 12 random nucleotides introduced a unique molecular identifier onto each TCR beta cDNA molecule. Each sample yielded at least 2.5 million CDR3-containing paired-end reads. First-strand cDNA was synthesized from all RNA with the Mint cDNA synthesis kit, primed by a TRBC-specific oligonucleotide. All cDNA was treated with uracil-DNA glycosylase and then went through a first 18-cycle PCR with the universal primers M1SS and BC2_uni_R. Processing in the source paper ran as follows. Each sample was normalized by randomly selecting 1 million high-quality reads, each carrying a distinct molecular identifier. Reads with shared molecular identifiers were discarded instead of being binned into consensus sequences. CDR3 identification, clonotype clustering and error correction used MiTCR with a Q25 quality threshold and the strictest error-elimination algorithm. Lower-bound total TCR beta diversity was estimated with a nonparametric unseen species model using Euler transformation. The public reads were quality trimmed at Q25 with fastp and then assembled into clones with MiXCR by TCRdb, keeping productive beta chains. Each CDR3 protein gets just one entry, which takes the most common genes and DNA from the rows behind it. V and J calls and clone size were set by TCRdb, not the authors. In all, the sample holds hundreds of thousands of distinct CDR3 sequences, and roughly 58% of those were seen once. 30% to 45% of the sample is held by the ten biggest clonotypes.

Donors were approximately 42 systemically healthy Caucasian individuals from Russia aged roughly 6 to 90 years. About 10 milliliters of peripheral blood were collected from each donor into EDTA-treated Vacutainer tubes. PBMCs were isolated by Ficoll-Paque density-gradient centrifugation, with at least 6 million obtained per sample. Total RNA, at least 6 micrograms per sample, was extracted from PBMCs with Trizol reagent. For every donor, flow cytometry on a PBMC aliquot measured the percentage of naive CD45RAhigh/CD27high T cells. As regards this clonotype: The antigen it recognizes is unknown. Within one base of it there is no much larger clone, and no base qualities were kept.

What the work shows at the level of the full study, not this receptor alone: There was a strong correlation between observed TCR beta diversity and the percentage of naive T cells measured by flow cytometry. The CMV infection status of donors was not known, potentially confounding age-related changes in expanded clonotypes. Bulk unsorted PBMC profiling prevented conclusive comparison of naive and antigen-experienced compartments. Estimates of total diversity from one million sequenced T cells were regarded as lower bounds and underestimates. As age increased, observed TCR beta diversity per million T cells dropped in a roughly linear way, and a significant reduction was already evident by age about 36. Compared with the aged group, the long-lived group had more naive CD4+ T cells, fewer expanded clones and increased TCR diversity, suggesting age selection.

Sequencing was done on a sample of blood. This receptor chain uses TRBV7-2 and TRBJ2-3; a weak D assignment points to TRBD1 (5 bases agree). This receptor was identified in a man aged 55 to 70 in good health. The bases read TGTGCCAGCAGCTTAAATTTAGGGGGCACAGATACGCAGTATTTT. Its protein product is CASSLNLGGTDTQYF.